This T cell receptor beta chain was recovered during a study of T cell repertoires in cytomegalovirus infection. TCRdb used MiXCR to reprocess the reads, holding one entry per CDR3 protein. The sample lists 300,000 or so distinct CDR3 sequences; around 9.6% were seen once. Germline lookup yields CDR1 MNHEY and CDR2 SMNVEV (reference sequence). Trimming cost V 6 bases and J 3 bases; bases outside gene matches: 5. CDR3 length: 14 residues. This clonotype was observed a handful of times. This clonotype originated in a human donor in good health (CMV status not recorded). Some clones in this sample may be carry-over from other donors' samples. The sequencing input was PBMCs. The V call is TRBV27, the J call TRBJ1-5; 7 nucleotides agree with TRBD1. The CDR3 DNA reads as TGTGCCAGCAGACTGACAGGGCACAATCAGCCCCAGCATTTT. Translating it yields CASRLTGHNQPQHF.